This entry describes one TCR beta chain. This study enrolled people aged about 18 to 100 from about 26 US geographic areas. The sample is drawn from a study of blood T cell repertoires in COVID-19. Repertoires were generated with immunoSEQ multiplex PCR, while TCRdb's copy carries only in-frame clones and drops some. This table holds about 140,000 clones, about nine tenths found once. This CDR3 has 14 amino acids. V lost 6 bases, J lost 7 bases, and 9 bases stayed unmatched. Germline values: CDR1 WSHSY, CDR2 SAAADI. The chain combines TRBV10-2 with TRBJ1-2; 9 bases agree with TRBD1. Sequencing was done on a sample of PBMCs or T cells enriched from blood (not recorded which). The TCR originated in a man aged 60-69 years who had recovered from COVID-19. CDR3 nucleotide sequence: TGCGCCAGCAGAGACCCCGGGACAGGGCCTGGCTACACCTTC. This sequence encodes CASRDPGTGPGYTF.